This entry features one T cell receptor beta chain sequence. The CDR3 is 13 residues long. Germline lookup yields CDR1 GTSNPN and CDR2 SVGIG (reference sequence). With V trimmed by 4 bases and J by 6 bases, 4 bases remained unmatched. Method: immunoSEQ multiplex PCR; TCRdb's copy keeps in-frame clones and lacks some. The table shows around 82,000 clones, with 89% occurring only once. The data were obtained in a study of control samples from healthy donors and cancer patients. Sequencing was carried out using blood. The TCR originated in a man between 50 and 59 years old in good health. The chain carries TRBV30 and TRBJ1-3, with 9 bases identical to TRBD1. The CDR3 DNA reads as TGTGCCTGGACTCGGACAGGGGCAAACACCATATATTTT. Translation: CAWTRTGANTIYF.